These T cell receptor beta chains were read from a single sample in a study of blood T cells in healthy people across ages. TCRdb itself ran the 5' RACE reads through MiXCR, one entry per CDR3 protein. Found here are some 760,000 distinct CDR3 sequences, about 25% of them singletons; the top ten hold roughly 3.8%. The sample also formed part of further work on T cells of mothers and their children.

The sequenced sample was blood. All receptors come from a boy younger than 18 in good health. CDR3s include the opening cysteine and the closing phenylalanine or tryptophan. Each record gives: V gene, J gene, clone size, D gene, CDR3 length, CDR3 DNA, CDR3 protein. A D gene is named only where the DNA matches it firmly. Clone size is stated in some rows and not others, as once, few, many or a class when expanded.

V: TRBV6-6; J: TRBJ2-4; size: few; D: -; length: 12; DNA: TGTGCCACCACCAGGGGGGGAGGCATTCAGTACTTC; CDR3: CATTRGGGIQYF
V: TRBV15; J: TRBJ2-2; size: few; D: TRBD2; length: 20; DNA: TGTGCCACCAGCAGAGGTCTAGCGGGGTGGACCGACCCGAACACCGGGGAGCTGTTTTTT; CDR3: CATSRGLAGWTDPNTGELFF
V: TRBV19; J: TRBJ2-6; size: few; D: -; length: 17; DNA: TGTGCCAGTAGTCCGGACTTCCTCCCCTCTGGGGCCAACGTCCTGACTTTC; CDR3: CASSPDFLPSGANVLTF
V: TRBV18; J: TRBJ1-1; size: -; D: -; length: 12; DNA: TGTGCCAGCTCACCCCAGGGACCTGAAGCTTTCTTT; CDR3: CASSPQGPEAFF
V: TRBV27; J: TRBJ2-1; size: few; D: TRBD1; length: 15; DNA: TGTGCCAGCAGTGACGGGGGACAGGGCGGAAATGAGCAGTTCTTC; CDR3: CASSDGGQGGNEQFF
V: TRBV6-4; J: TRBJ2-1; size: few; D: TRBD2; length: 15; DNA: TGTGCCAGCAGCGAATTAGCGGGAGCGGTCCATGAGCAGTTCTTC; CDR3: CASSELAGAVHEQFF
V: TRBV11-2; J: TRBJ2-7; size: -; D: -; length: 11; DNA: TGTGCCAGCAGCTCAGCCCACGAGCAGTACTTC; CDR3: CASSSAHEQYF
V: TRBV30; J: TRBJ2-5; size: few; D: -; length: 13; DNA: TGTGCCTGGGACGGGGGGCCCCAAGAGACCCAGTACTTC; CDR3: CAWDGGPQETQYF
V: TRBV7-9; J: TRBJ1-1; size: -; D: TRBD1; length: 14; DNA: TGTGCCAGCAGCCCGCAGACAGGGTTTACTGAAGCTTTCTTT; CDR3: CASSPQTGFTEAFF
V: TRBV6-2/TRBV6-3; J: TRBJ2-7; size: few; D: -; length: 14; DNA: TGTGCCAGCGGGGGACACCTGAATAACTACGAGCAGTACTTC; CDR3: CASGGHLNNYEQYF
V: TRBV11-1; J: TRBJ2-2; size: -; D: -; length: 11; DNA: TGTGCCAGGACTCCAACCGGGGAGCTGTTTTTT; CDR3: CARTPTGELFF
V: TRBV2; J: TRBJ2-7; size: -; D: -; length: 14; DNA: TGTGCCAGCAGTGTTCTAGCATCATCCAACGAGCAGTACTTC; CDR3: CASSVLASSNEQYF
V: TRBV12-3/TRBV12-4; J: TRBJ2-5; size: -; D: TRBD1; length: 16; DNA: TGTGCCAGCAGCCGCCCGCTTGGGACAGGCCAAGAGACCCAGTACTTC; CDR3: CASSRPLGTGQETQYF
V: TRBV20-1; J: TRBJ2-7; size: -; D: -; length: 13; DNA: TGCAGTGCTAGCCCGACAGGTTCCTACGAGCAGTACTTC; CDR3: CSASPTGSYEQYF
V: TRBV28; J: TRBJ2-5; size: -; D: TRBD2; length: 17; DNA: TGTGCCAGCAGTGACCCCTCTTTAGCGGGAGTTAAAGAGACCCAGTACTTC; CDR3: CASSDPSLAGVKETQYF
V: TRBV7-4; J: TRBJ2-1; size: -; D: TRBD2; length: 17; DNA: TGTGCCAGCAGCGATTGCAGCGGGAGGGCCCGGGAAAATGAGCAGTTCTTC; CDR3: CASSDCSGRARENEQFF
V: TRBV12-3/TRBV12-4; J: TRBJ2-5; size: few; D: -; length: 15; DNA: TGTGCCAGCAGTTTAGTAGTGGGGCTTGGGGAGACCCAGTACTTC; CDR3: CASSLVVGLGETQYF
V: TRBV15; J: TRBJ2-1; size: few; D: TRBD2; length: 15; DNA: TGTGCCACCAGCAGGAGAGCGGGAGGGCCGGGCGAGCAGTTCTTC; CDR3: CATSRRAGGPGEQFF
V: TRBV20-1; J: TRBJ1-4; size: -; D: TRBD1; length: 15; DNA: TGCAGTGCTAGAGATCCGACAGGGGAATATGAAAAACTGTTTTTT; CDR3: CSARDPTGEYEKLFF
V: TRBV20-1; J: TRBJ2-5; size: -; D: -; length: 12; DNA: TGCAGTGCTGCCGGGCTGAAAGAGACCCAGTACTTC; CDR3: CSAAGLKETQYF
V: TRBV4-3; J: TRBJ2-1; size: -; D: -; length: 13; DNA: TGCGCCAGCAGCCAAGGGATTAGCAATGAGCAGTTCTTC; CDR3: CASSQGISNEQFF
V: TRBV7-8; J: TRBJ2-1; size: few; D: -; length: 14; DNA: TGTGCCAGCAGCTTATACCTAGACCGTAATGAGCAGTTCTTC; CDR3: CASSLYLDRNEQFF
V: TRBV9; J: TRBJ2-1; size: once; D: -; length: 13; DNA: TGTGCCAGCACCGTAGACGGTAGGAGTGAGCAGTTCTTC; CDR3: CASTVDGRSEQFF
V: TRBV28; J: TRBJ2-7; size: -; D: TRBD2; length: 13; DNA: TGTGCCGGCAGGGGACTAGAGGCCTACGAGCAGTACTTC; CDR3: CAGRGLEAYEQYF
V: TRBV11-1; J: TRBJ2-4; size: -; D: TRBD2; length: 12; DNA: TGTGCCAGCAGCGCTGACCGGGACTACCAGTACTTC; CDR3: CASSADRDYQYF
V: TRBV7-2; J: TRBJ2-5; size: -; D: TRBD1; length: 16; DNA: TGTGCCAGCAGCCCGCGGACAGGGAACAGCCGGGAGACCCAGTACTTC; CDR3: CASSPRTGNSRETQYF
V: TRBV7-8; J: TRBJ2-3; size: few; D: -; length: 15; DNA: TGTGCCAGCAGCTTAGCGTATTTGGGATCAGATACGCAGTATTTT; CDR3: CASSLAYLGSDTQYF
V: TRBV29-1; J: TRBJ1-2; size: few; D: -; length: 14; DNA: TGCAGCGTTGAAGATCTTAGGGTCCTCTATGGCTACACCTTC; CDR3: CSVEDLRVLYGYTF
V: TRBV7-9; J: TRBJ2-2; size: -; D: TRBD1; length: 16; DNA: TGTGCCAGCAGCTTAGATGGGACAGGGAATTCCGGGGAGCTGTTTTTT; CDR3: CASSLDGTGNSGELFF
V: TRBV20-1; J: TRBJ1-1; size: few; D: -; length: 13; DNA: TGCAGTGCAAAGTCGGGGCGGGACACTGAAGCTTTCTTT; CDR3: CSAKSGRDTEAFF
V: TRBV29-1; J: TRBJ2-7; size: -; D: TRBD1; length: 15; DNA: TGCAGCGTGGTCCCGGGACAGGCAGCTTCCTACGAGCAGTACTTC; CDR3: CSVVPGQAASYEQYF
V: TRBV6-5; J: TRBJ1-4; size: -; D: -; length: 14; DNA: TGTGCCAGCAGCAGCACGCGGGGCTTTGAAAAACTGTTTTTT; CDR3: CASSSTRGFEKLFF
V: TRBV4-1; J: TRBJ2-1; size: few; D: TRBD2; length: 17; DNA: TGCGCCAGCAGCCACTTAGCGGGGGGGCCTTCAATGGATGAGCAGTTCTTC; CDR3: CASSHLAGGPSMDEQFF
V: TRBV28; J: TRBJ2-2; size: -; D: TRBD2; length: 17; DNA: TGTGCCAGCAGTATCTCGGGACTAGCGGGGGTGACCGGGGAGCTGTTTTTT; CDR3: CASSISGLAGVTGELFF
V: TRBV5-1; J: TRBJ1-1; size: few; D: -; length: 16; DNA: TGCGCCAGCAGCTTGGACGGGGGGCGAAGGGGCACTGAAGCTTTCTTT; CDR3: CASSLDGGRRGTEAFF